The text below deals with one T cell receptor (beta chain). The antigen is not known. These data originate in a study of TIL therapy for anti-PD-1-resistant metastatic lung cancer. Overall study context: Patients then received nivolumab; progressors got lymphodepletion, TIL and IL-2. Patients had a median age of approximately 50 years (range about 35-75). Tumors carried a median 1.5 non-synonymous mutations per megabase. Study outcomes and limitations: Infused TIL clonotypes partially replaced the baseline blood repertoire, then decayed over months.

The immunoSEQ assay was v3. This table comes from immunoSEQ multiplex PCR, and its TCRdb copy is limited to in-frame clones, with some not included. The repertoire has about 44,000 clones, about 80% of them found once; the top ten carry roughly 16%. Time point defined: pre-treatment sample, taken before nivolumab and TIL therapy. V was pared by 3 bases and J by 4 bases, with 13 bases between. The germline CDR1 and CDR2 sequences are LNHNV and YYDKDF (reference sequence). This CDR3 contains 15 residues. The sample here was blood, taken at baseline. This receptor was obtained from a man in his 70s with non-small cell lung cancer. The chain has TRBV15 and TRBJ2-1; TRBD2 is a possible D gene (5 bases). CDR3 region: CATSSRTPAYNEQFF. The CDR3 coding sequence is TGTGCCACCAGCAGTCGGACTCCGGCTTACAATGAGCAGTTCTTC. Based on the CDR3 plus reference TRBV15 and TRBJ2-1, the full variable domain is DAMVIQNPRYQVTQFGKPVTLSCSQTLNHNVMYWYQQKSSQAPKLLFHYYDKDFNNEADTPDNFQSRRPNTSFCFLDIRSPGLGDTAMYLCATSSRTPAYNEQFFGPGTRLTVL.